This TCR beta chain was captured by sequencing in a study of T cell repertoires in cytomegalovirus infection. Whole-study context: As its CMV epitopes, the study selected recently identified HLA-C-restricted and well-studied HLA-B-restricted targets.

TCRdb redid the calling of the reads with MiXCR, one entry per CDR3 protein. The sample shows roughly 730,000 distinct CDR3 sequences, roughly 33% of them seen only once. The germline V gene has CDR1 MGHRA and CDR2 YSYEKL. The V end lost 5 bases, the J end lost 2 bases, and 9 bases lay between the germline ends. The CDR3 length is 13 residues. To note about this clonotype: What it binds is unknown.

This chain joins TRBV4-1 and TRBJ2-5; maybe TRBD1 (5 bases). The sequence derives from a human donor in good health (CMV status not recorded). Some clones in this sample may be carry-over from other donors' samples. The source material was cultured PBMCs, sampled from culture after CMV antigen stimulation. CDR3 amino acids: CASSIQGQETQYF. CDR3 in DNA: TGCGCCAGCAGCATCCAGGGTCAAGAGACCCAGTACTTC.